The 29 T cell receptor beta chains below all came from one sample that was sequenced in a study of blood T cell repertoires in COVID-19. Profiling relied on immunoSEQ multiplex PCR, and the TCRdb table lists in-frame clones only, not all of them. The sample contains 450,000 or so clones, around 90% of which appear only once. The sequenced sample was peripheral blood. The origin of the receptors is a man between 18 and 35 years old with COVID-19, enrolled during active disease.

The rearrangement joins TRBV19 to TRBJ2-1; possible D gene TRBD1, 6 bases. Trimming removed 7 bases from V and 6 bases from J, with 19 bases in between. Per germline, CDR1 LNHDA and CDR2 SQIVND (reference sequence). This CDR3 region has 15 residues. The CDR3 nucleotides are TGTGCCAGTACCGATACAGGGCCAGGGGCCAATGAGCAGTTCTTC. Protein product: CASTDTGPGANEQFF.

The CDR3 bases are TGTGCCAGCAGCTCGGAGAATCCCTCCTACAATGAGCAGTTCTTC. Protein: CASSSENPSYNEQFF. The chain links TRBV6-5 to TRBJ2-1; no clear D gene. Germline CDR1 is MNHEY and CDR2 is SVGAGI. The CDR3 extends over 15 amino acids. The V end lost 6 bases, the J end lost 0 bases, and 12 bases lay between the germline ends.

This chain connects TRBV10-2 to TRBJ2-5, with TRBD2 matching 7 bases. The CDR3 has 12 residues. Germline CDR1 reads WSHSY; CDR2 reads SAAADI. The V segment lost 4 bases and the J segment 7 bases; nucleotides outside the gene matches: 3. As DNA, the CDR3 is TGCGCCAGCAGTGGGCGGGAGAGGACCCAGTACTTC. Protein product: CASSGRERTQYF.

The genes are TRBV4-2 and TRBJ2-7; 11 nucleotides match TRBD2. The germline V gene encodes CDR1 LGHNA and CDR2 YNFKEQ. With 6 bases clipped from V and 5 bases from J, the junction kept 6 bases outside the gene matches. CDR3 length: 14 amino acids. CDR3: CASSLAGGFHEQYF. CDR3 bases: TGTGCCAGCAGTCTAGCGGGAGGTTTCCACGAGCAGTACTTC.

CDR3: CASSLLMDSSYEQYF. The CDR3, as DNA: TGTGCCAGCAGTTTACTGATGGACAGTTCCTACGAGCAGTACTTC. The V call is TRBV27, the J call TRBJ2-7; a possible D gene is TRBD1 (6 bases). The ends were cut back, 2 bases at V and 1 base at J, with 12 bases in the middle. CDR3 length equals 15 residues. Germline V lookup: CDR1 MNHEY, CDR2 SMNVEV (reference sequence).

CDR3 DNA: TGTGCCATCAGTGAGGACTCCAACTCCTACGAGCAGTACTTC. Translated, it gives CAISEDSNSYEQYF. J is TRBJ2-7 and V is TRBV10-3, with D uncertain. V lost 2 bases, J lost 0 bases, and 8 bases lay in between. This CDR3 has 14 residues. CDR1 and CDR2 (germline): ENHRY, SYGVKD.

The chain joins TRBV3-1 (or the pseudogene TRBV3-2) to TRBJ1-2; TRBD1 agrees at 10 bases. Trimming cost V 4 bases and J 8 bases; bases outside gene matches: 10. The length of the CDR3 is 15 residues. Germline-derived CDR1 and CDR2 are LGHDT and YNNKEL (reference sequence). The CDR3 sequence is CASSPLGQGSEGYTF. The CDR3 DNA reads TGTGCCAGCAGCCCCCTGGGACAGGGGAGCGAGGGCTACACCTTC.

The V and J genes are TRBV15 and TRBJ2-7; the match to TRBD2 covers 7 bases. The V gene's germline CDR1 is LNHNV and CDR2 YYDKDF (reference sequence). V lost 0 bases and J lost 4; bases outside the gene matches: 6. The CDR3 sequence is 15 residues long. CDR3 bases: TGTGCCACCAGCAGAGAGGGGGGGGGATGGTACGAGCAGTACTTC. This gives the protein CATSREGGGWYEQYF.

The chain recombines TRBV19 with TRBJ1-6, with a possible D match to TRBD1 (6 bases). CDR3 length: 16 residues. Between the trimmed V and J ends, which lost 5 bases and 6 bases, there was a span of 17 bases. Germline V gene lookup returns CDR1 LNHDA and CDR2 SQIVND (reference sequence). Here the CDR3 DNA reads TGTGCCAGTAGTCAACTCCCGGGACAAAGTAATTCACCCCTCCACTTT. Its translation: CASSQLPGQSNSPLHF.

This chain connects TRBV4-1 to TRBJ2-2, with a weak D call TRBD2 (5 bases). In germline, CDR1 is MGHRA, CDR2 YSYEKL. Trimming pared 5 bases from V and 5 bases from J, leaving 12 bases between. The CDR3 has 14 residues. For the CDR3, the DNA is TGCGCCAGCAGCTGGCTAGCTAGGACCGGGGAGCTGTTTTTT. Protein: CASSWLARTGELFF.

The chain employs TRBV18 and TRBJ2-3; TRBD2 might be the D (6 bases). CDR1 is KGHSH, CDR2 LQKENI, per germline. The CDR3 covers 18 residues. Trimming took off 0 bases at V and 4 bases at J, with 20 bases between the two ends. The CDR3 region has the DNA TGTGCCAGCTCACCACCGGCGGTCGGACGAAGGGAGGCAGATACGCAGTATTTT. Amino acids: CASSPPAVGRREADTQYF.

This rearrangement joins TRBV12-5 to TRBJ1-1; the match to TRBD1 covers 7 bases. The V segment lost 2 bases and the J segment 3 bases; nucleotides outside the gene matches: 6. Per germline, CDR1 LGHNT and CDR2 FRNRAP. The CDR3 runs to 15 residues. The CDR3 spells CASGLRQGADTEAFF. The CDR3 DNA reads as TGTGCTAGTGGTTTGAGACAGGGAGCGGACACTGAAGCTTTCTTT.

This sequence joins TRBV27 and TRBJ1-5, with D possibly being TRBD1 (6 bases). Germline CDR1 and CDR2: MNHEY and SMNVEV (reference sequence). Trimming took 6 bases from V and 4 from J, leaving 16 bases between them. The CDR3 runs 15 residues. The CDR3 spells CASRSTDRINQPQHF. The CDR3 coding sequence is TGTGCCAGCAGATCAACCGACAGGATAAATCAGCCCCAGCATTTT.

The CDR3 DNA follows: TGCGCCAGCAGCTTACAGAGCTCCTACGAGCAGTACTTC. Protein sequence: CASSLQSSYEQYF. The genes are TRBV5-1 and TRBJ2-7; no firm D call. Looked up from germline, CDR1 is SGHRS and CDR2 is YFSETQ. This CDR3 is built from 13 residues. Deletions cut 2 bases from V and 0 bases from J, with 6 bases between.

This chain joins TRBV29-1 and TRBJ2-2; tentatively, D is TRBD2 (7 bases). The CDR3 is 14 residues long. Trimming left V 4 bases short and J 6 bases short, with 15 bases between. Germline V gives CDR1 SQVTM, CDR2 ANQGSEA. CDR3 protein: CSVGPQGRAGELFF. The CDR3 DNA reads as TGCAGCGTTGGGCCCCAGGGGAGGGCCGGGGAGCTGTTTTTT.

The chain couples TRBV28 to TRBJ2-7, with TRBD2 as a possible D gene (5 bases). V was shortened by 4 bases and J by 8 bases, with 15 bases between the two germline ends. Looked up from germline, CDR1 is MDHEN and CDR2 is SYDVKM. The CDR3 consists of 13 residues. The CDR3, as DNA: TGTGCCAGCAGTTCAGGAGGCTACGAGAAGCAGTACTTC. Its translation is CASSSGGYEKQYF.

J is TRBJ2-5 and V is TRBV5-8, with 7 positions matching TRBD2. V shed 4 bases, J shed 5 bases, and the junction held 8 bases outside the gene matches. The CDR3 runs to 14 residues. Germline lookup yields CDR1 SGHTS and CDR2 YDEGEE. The CDR3, as DNA: TGTGCCAGCAGCCTCCAACTTAGCGGGGAGACCCAGTACTTC. Amino acid sequence: CASSLQLSGETQYF.

A single count supports this clone. The rearrangement joins TRBV9 to TRBJ1-1, with D possibly being TRBD1 (5 bases). V lost 1 base, J lost 3 bases, and 10 bases lay in between. This CDR3 has 14 residues. CDR1 is SGDLS and CDR2 is YYNGEE in the germline V gene. The CDR3 sequence: CASSVLDTDTEAFF. CDR3 nucleotides: TGTGCCAGCAGCGTACTGGACACGGACACTGAAGCTTTCTTT.

This clone was seen only once. A read error may produce the germline difference seen at one junction end. This chain uses TRBV7-9 with TRBJ2-3, with 9 bases that match TRBD2. CDR1 and CDR2 (germline): SEHNR, FQNEAQ (reference sequence). The CDR3 contains 14 residues. DNA for the CDR3: TGTGCCAGCAGCTTAGCGGAGGGACTAGCAAAGTCAAGGTTT. Translated: CASSLAEGLAKSRF.

V is TRBV24-1 and J is TRBJ1-4; the D gene is possibly TRBD1 (5 bases). The V end lost 4 bases, the J end lost 8 bases, and 13 bases lay between the germline ends. Germline loops: CDR1 KGHDR, CDR2 SFDVKD. This CDR3 comprises 14 residues. CDR3 bases: TGTGCCACCAGTGACGCAAGGGGAGGGGAAAAACTGTTTTTT. Translation: CATSDARGGEKLFF.

The sample holds a few counts of this clone. The gene calls are TRBV14 and TRBJ2-3, with TRBD1 identical over 10 bases. The CDR3 is made up of 14 amino acids. Germline-derived CDR1 and CDR2 are SGHDN and FVKESK. V shed 6 bases, J shed 5 bases, and the junction held 5 bases outside the gene matches. CDR3 sequence: CASRRQGARDTQYF. In nucleotides, the CDR3 is TGTGCCAGCAGAAGACAGGGGGCCAGAGATACGCAGTATTTT.

This clone was observed a single time. This rearrangement joins TRBV5-4 to TRBJ2-2; TRBD1 agrees at 8 bases. The CDR3 is 17 amino acids. Per the germline V gene, CDR1 is SGHNT and CDR2 is YYREEE (reference sequence). The V segment lost 10 bases and the J segment 4 bases; nucleotides outside the gene matches: 18. CDR3 in DNA: TGTGCCTCCCACAGGGGGTTAGACCGTTTGGGCACCGGGGAGCTGTTTTTT. Translated: CASHRGLDRLGTGELFF.

This clone has a single count. This chain uses TRBV19 with TRBJ1-4; 7 positions agree with TRBD1. The V segment lost 5 bases and the J segment 7 bases; nucleotides outside the gene matches: 1. The CDR3 spans 12 residues. Germline CDR1 and CDR2: LNHDA and SQIVND (reference sequence). CDR3 nucleotides: TGTGCCAGTAGTGAGGGGGCTGAAAAACTGTTTTTT. Protein: CASSEGAEKLFF.

This rearrangement joins TRBV5-4 to TRBJ2-5; a possible D gene is TRBD2 (6 bases). V shed 4 bases and J shed 2 bases, with 12 bases lying between them. This CDR3 has 14 residues. Per the germline V gene, CDR1 is SGHNT and CDR2 is YYREEE (reference sequence). The CDR3 reads CASSPRDSQETQYF. As DNA, the CDR3 is TGTGCCAGCAGCCCCCGGGACTCTCAAGAGACCCAGTACTTC.

This clone was observed a few times. J is TRBJ2-7 and V is TRBV5-6; D is uncertain. Trimming took 0 bases from V and 3 from J, leaving 7 bases between them. The CDR3 has 13 amino acids. Germline V gene data show CDR1 as SGHDT and CDR2 as YYEEEE. CDR3 region: CASSLASYYEQYF. DNA for the CDR3: TGTGCCAGCAGCTTGGCCAGTTACTACGAGCAGTACTTC.

The rearrangement uses TRBV7-9 and TRBJ1-2; D possibly corresponds to TRBD1 (6 bases). Trimming pared 5 bases from V and 6 bases from J, leaving 10 bases between. Germline assignment: CDR1 SEHNR and CDR2 FQNEAQ (reference sequence). CDR3 length: 12 amino acids. The CDR3 loop reads CASSIRDNGYTF. The DNA of the CDR3 is TGTGCCAGCAGCATCCGGGACAATGGCTACACCTTC.

The chain recombines TRBV6-6 with TRBJ1-3; tentatively, D is TRBD1 (5 bases). Trimming stripped 11 bases from V and 0 bases from J, with 17 bases between. The CDR3 contains 15 residues. In germline, CDR1 is MNHNY, CDR2 SVGAGI (reference sequence). DNA for the CDR3: TGTGCCTCCCGCAGGCCGGGGGGCTCTGGAAACACCATATATTTT. Protein product: CASRRPGGSGNTIYF.

V usage is TRBV2 and J usage is TRBJ1-4; D is possibly TRBD1 (5 bases). CDR3 length equals 14 residues. In germline, CDR1 is SNHLY, CDR2 FYNNEI. The V end lost 6 bases, the J end lost 5 bases, and 13 bases lay between the germline ends. CDR3 sequence (DNA): TGTGCCAGCAGGCCGACAGAAGACAATGAAAAACTGTTTTTT. The encoded protein is CASRPTEDNEKLFF.

This clone has a single count. The rearrangement links TRBV28 to TRBJ2-5, with TRBD2 matching 8 bases. The CDR3 contains 17 residues. V dropped 6 bases and J dropped 4; count of bases not matched to a gene: 16. Germline V lookup: CDR1 MDHEN, CDR2 SYDVKM. CDR3 DNA: TGTGCCAGCAGCCACTATGCCCCTCGGGAGGGCCCAGAGACCCAGTACTTC. Its translation: CASSHYAPREGPETQYF.